The 16 T cell receptor beta chains presented below share a single source sample, sequenced in a study of blood T cells in healthy people across ages. A J-beta primer mix and a sample-barcoded 5' primer were used in a second PCR of roughly 6 to 12 cycles. TCRdb re-called the 5' RACE reads through MiXCR, storing one row per CDR3 protein. The sample yields around 670,000 distinct CDR3 sequences, about 30% seen once. Sequencing was carried out using blood. All receptors derive from a woman older than 75 in good health.

As regards this clonotype: A much larger clone lies a single base off, so this may be a read error. The rearrangement links TRBV5-1 to TRBJ2-5; 11 bases agree with TRBD1. The J call is uncertain, as TRBJ2-7 better fits the DNA end. The CDR3 loop spans 16 amino acids. Germline values: CDR1 SGHRS, CDR2 YFSETQ. The CDR3 protein is CASSLLRTGGGYEQYF. DNA for the CDR3: TGCGCCAGCAGCTTGCTCAGGACAGGGGGCGGGTACGAGCAGTACTTC.

This clonotype came up many times. It may be a read error: a sequence one base away is much more abundant. The V gene is TRBV5-1, the J gene TRBJ2-5, with TRBD2 matching 9 bases. J gave up 11 bases and V 7 bases, and 15 bases lay outside the gene matches. Germline-derived CDR1 and CDR2 are SGHRS and YFSETQ. The CDR3 has 14 amino acids. The CDR3 region has the DNA TGCGCCAGCGCAGAGGGGACTAGCAACAATGAGCAGTACTTC. Amino acids: CASAEGTSNNEQYF.

The genes are TRBV29-1 and TRBJ1-1; 9 bases agree with TRBD1. The V gene's germline CDR1 is SQVTM and CDR2 ANQGSEA. The CDR3 contains 14 residues. The V segment lost 6 bases and the J segment 5 bases; nucleotides outside the gene matches: 10. CDR3 residues: CSVHRGRLGTEAFF. CDR3 sequence (DNA): TGCAGCGTCCACAGGGGGCGCCTGGGGACTGAAGCTTTCTTT.

The table lists this clonotype with a count of one. The chain links TRBV7-2 to TRBJ2-1; maybe TRBD2 (5 bases). The germline CDR1 and CDR2 sequences are SGHTA and FQGNSA. The CDR3 has 12 residues. Trimming removed 6 bases at V and 8 bases at J, with 11 bases between. CDR3 nucleotides: TGTGCCAGCAGTTTTGGGAGAGATGAGCAGTTCTTC. Its protein is CASSFGRDEQFF.

Ten or more counts support this clonotype. The chain has TRBV7-2 and TRBJ2-6; D might be TRBD2 (6 bases). Germline assignment: CDR1 SGHTA and CDR2 FQGNSA. CDR3 size: 17 residues. Trimming cost V 5 bases and J 0 bases, with 14 bases left between them. CDR3: CASSPPRGASGANVLTF. The CDR3 coding sequence is TGTGCCAGCAGCCCACCCCGCGGGGCCTCTGGGGCCAACGTCCTGACTTTC. Full variable domain (outside the CDR3, taken from reference TRBV7-2 and TRBJ2-6): GAGVSQSPSNKVTEKGKDVELRCDPISGHTALYWYRQSLGQGLEFLIYFQGNSAPDKSGLPSDRFSAERTGGSVSTLTIQRTQQEDSAVYLCASSPPRGASGANVLTFGAGSRLTVL.

This clonotype came up many times. The chain recombines TRBV2 with TRBJ1-4; D gene ambiguous. This CDR3 has 13 residues. Trimming stripped 7 bases from V and 8 bases from J, with 14 bases between. Germline lookup yields CDR1 SNHLY and CDR2 FYNNEI. This chain's CDR3 is CASIREREEKLFF. Written as DNA, the CDR3 is TGTGCCAGCATTCGAGAACGGGAGGAAAAACTGTTTTTT. Filled out from reference TRBV2 and TRBJ1-4, the complete variable domain reads EPEVTQTPSHQVTQMGQEVILRCVPISNHLYFYWYRQILGQKVEFLVSFYNNEISEKSEIFDDQFSVERPDGSNFTLKIRSTKLEDSAMYFCASIREREEKLFFGSGTQLSVL.

This clonotype was found many times. The chain has TRBV9 and TRBJ2-5; D may be TRBD1 or TRBD2 (5 bases each). In germline, CDR1 is SGDLS, CDR2 YYNGEE. This CDR3 is 15 amino acids long. Between the trimmed V and J ends, which lost 0 bases and 5 bases, there was a span of 14 bases. The DNA of the CDR3 is TGTGCCAGCAGCGTAGGGGGGAGCAGGGTGGAGACCCAGTACTTC. This translates into CASSVGGSRVETQYF.

Comment on this clonotype: Given a much more abundant clone one base away, this may be a read error. This sequence joins TRBV20-1 and TRBJ2-1, with TRBD1 matching over 7 bases. The last part of the DNA fits TRBJ2-7 better; the J call may be wrong. CDR3 size: 16 residues. Germline CDR1 and CDR2: DFQATT and SNEGSKA (reference sequence). Here the CDR3 reads CSAGGKTGNRNNEQYF. CDR3 DNA sequence: TGCAGTGCTGGGGGAAAGACAGGGAACAGGAACAATGAGCAGTACTTC.

This clonotype has a handful of counts. This may be a read error: a much more frequent sequence differs by one nucleotide. This sequence joins TRBV5-8 and TRBJ2-7; D unclear. The end of the DNA fits TRBJ2-4 better, so the J call may be wrong. This CDR3 is 12 amino acids long. The germline CDR1 and CDR2 sequences are SGHTS and YDEGEE. The CDR3 spells CASSRLRNIQYF. Here the CDR3 DNA reads TGTGCCAGCAGCCGACTTAGAAACATTCAGTACTTC.

The rearrangement uses TRBV30 and TRBJ1-3, with a possible D match to TRBD1 (6 bases). CDR1 GTSNPN and CDR2 SVGIG come from the germline V gene (reference sequence). V was trimmed by 5 bases and J by 0 bases, leaving 11 bases between them. CDR3 length equals 14 residues. The CDR3 nucleotides read TGTGCCTGGGGGCAGGGGATCTCTGGAAACACCATATATTTT. Protein product: CAWGQGISGNTIYF.

In regard to this clonotype: This may stem from a read error, because a much larger clone lies one nucleotide away. This sequence joins TRBV7-8 and TRBJ2-5, with D perhaps matching TRBD1 or TRBD2 (5 bases each). The CDR3 consists of 15 residues. V gave up 1 base and J gave up 11 bases, with 20 bases separating them. Germline V gene data show CDR1 as SGHVS and CDR2 as FQNEAQ. The CDR3 DNA sequence: TGTGCCAGCAGCTTAGACTCGGGGCCGTGGAATGAGCAGTACTTC. Translated: CASSLDSGPWNEQYF.

This clonotype was recorded a few times. The chain couples TRBV7-3 to TRBJ2-7, with TRBD2 as a possible D gene (6 bases). Germline CDR1 SGHTA, CDR2 FQGTGA. The CDR3 runs 15 residues. The V end lost 1 base, the J end lost 5 bases, and 15 bases lay between the germline ends. The chain's CDR3 is CASSLRGSWGDEQYF. As DNA, the CDR3 is TGTGCCAGCAGCTTAAGGGGTAGCTGGGGGGACGAGCAGTACTTC.

This clonotype came up many times. This chain joins TRBV10-3 and TRBJ1-1, with D uncertain. CDR3 length equals 14 residues. Trimming removed 4 bases at V and 3 bases at J, with 12 bases between. Germline values: CDR1 ENHRY, CDR2 SYGVKD. The CDR3 region is CAISVARGDTEAFF. The DNA of the CDR3 is TGTGCCATCAGTGTGGCCCGCGGAGACACTGAAGCTTTCTTT.

This clonotype has only a few counts. The chain links TRBV5-5 to TRBJ2-2; the D is unclear. The CDR3 contains 15 residues. Trimming removed 1 base at V and 4 bases at J, with 11 bases between. Germline V gene lookup returns CDR1 SGHKS and CDR2 YYEKEE (reference sequence). CDR3 sequence reads: CASSLFANPTGELFF. CDR3 nucleotide sequence: TGTGCCAGCAGCTTGTTCGCCAACCCCACCGGGGAGCTGTTTTTT.

The rearrangement joins TRBV5-5 to TRBJ2-2, with 8 bases matching TRBD1. Trimming cost V 1 base and J 6 bases; bases outside gene matches: 2. Germline lookup yields CDR1 SGHKS and CDR2 YYEKEE (reference sequence). This CDR3 region has 14 residues. The CDR3 is CASSLTGGPGELFF. In DNA form, the CDR3 reads TGTGCCAGCAGCTTGACAGGGGGTCCCGGGGAGCTGTTTTTT.

This clonotype turned up a few times. The CDR3 DNA reads TGTGCCAGTTGTAGGCTACCCTCTCAGCCCCAGCATTTT. As protein: CASCRLPSQPQHF. The V call is TRBV19, the J call TRBJ1-5; D remains unclear. Germline V CDR1 and CDR2: LNHDA, SQIVND (reference sequence). Trimming stripped 8 bases from V and 6 bases from J, with 14 bases between. The length of the CDR3 is 13 residues.